This T cell receptor beta chain came from a study of spatial heterogeneity in lung cancer. One entry per CDR3 protein results from TCRdb running MiXCR on the 5' RACE reads. Of 3,800 or so distinct CDR3 sequences in the sample, roughly 5% were seen once. This clonotype is categorized as medium-sized. The antigen is unknown. The size of this beta chain means little, since it is a stray read in a library made for alpha chains. The CDR3 is 13 residues long. V was pared by 1 base and J by 4 bases, with 0 bases of the junction left unmatched. Germline V gives CDR1 SGHAT, CDR2 FQNNGV. Indicated time point: sample taken at primary tumor resection. Findings and caveats of the study: Within tumors, counts of expanded alpha and beta TCRs tracked tumor mutation counts.

The J gene is TRBJ1-2, the V gene TRBV11-2; 7 bases fit TRBD1. The sample consisted of lung tumor tissue, taken at surgery. This TCR was sampled from a female donor with early-stage non-small cell lung cancer. As DNA, the CDR3 is TGTGCCAGCAGCTTAGCAGGGGGCTATGGCTACACCTTC. This translates into CASSLAGGYGYTF. Drawing the rest from reference TRBV11-2 and TRBJ1-2, the complete variable domain is EAGVAQSPRYKIIEKRQSVAFWCNPISGHATLYWYQQILGQGPKLLIQFQNNGVVDDSQLPKDRFSAERLKGVDSTLKIQPAKLEDSAVYLCASSLAGGYGYTFGSGTRLTVV.